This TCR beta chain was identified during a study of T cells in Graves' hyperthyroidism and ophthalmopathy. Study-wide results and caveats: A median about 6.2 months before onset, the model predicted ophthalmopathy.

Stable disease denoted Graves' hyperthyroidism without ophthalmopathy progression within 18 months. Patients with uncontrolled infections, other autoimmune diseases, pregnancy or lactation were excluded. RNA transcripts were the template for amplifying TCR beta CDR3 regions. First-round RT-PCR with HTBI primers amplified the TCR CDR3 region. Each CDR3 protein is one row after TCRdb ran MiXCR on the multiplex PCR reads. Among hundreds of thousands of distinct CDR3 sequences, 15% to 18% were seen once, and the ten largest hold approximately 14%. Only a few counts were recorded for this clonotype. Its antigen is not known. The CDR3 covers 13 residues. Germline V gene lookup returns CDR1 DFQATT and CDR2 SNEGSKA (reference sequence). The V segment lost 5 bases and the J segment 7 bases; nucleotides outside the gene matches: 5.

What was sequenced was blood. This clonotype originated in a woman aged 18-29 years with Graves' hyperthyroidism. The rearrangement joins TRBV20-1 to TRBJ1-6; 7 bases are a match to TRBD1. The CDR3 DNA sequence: TGCAGTGCTCCCACAGGGGTGAATTCACCCCTCCACTTT. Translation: CSAPTGVNSPLHF.